This T cell receptor (beta chain) originates from a study of spatial heterogeneity in lung cancer. Unique molecular identifiers, one per molecule, were present on every TCR cDNA molecule. TCRdb analysed the 5' RACE reads with MiXCR anew, one entry per CDR3 protein. Among 40,000 to 45,000 distinct CDR3 sequences listed, roughly an eighth were seen once. This CDR3 region has 15 residues. V lost 6 bases to trimming and J lost 4 bases; unmatched junction nucleotides: 10. Germline CDR1 MNHEY, CDR2 SVGEGT. Noted time point: sample taken at primary tumor resection. Whole RNA, which was extracted from tumor, nontumor lung tissue or frozen PBMC, was sequenced without any cell sorting. The donors were approximately 65 patients with non-small cell lung cancer that was early-stage and untreated.

The specimen comprised PBMCs, sampled at surgery. The J gene is TRBJ2-7, the V gene TRBV6-2 or TRBV6-3, with 9 bases matching TRBD1. The clonotype was recovered from a male donor with early-stage non-small cell lung cancer. In nucleotides, the CDR3 is TGTGCCAGCAGACCCACCGGGACAGGGACGTACGAGCAGTACTTC. Its translation is CASRPTGTGTYEQYF.